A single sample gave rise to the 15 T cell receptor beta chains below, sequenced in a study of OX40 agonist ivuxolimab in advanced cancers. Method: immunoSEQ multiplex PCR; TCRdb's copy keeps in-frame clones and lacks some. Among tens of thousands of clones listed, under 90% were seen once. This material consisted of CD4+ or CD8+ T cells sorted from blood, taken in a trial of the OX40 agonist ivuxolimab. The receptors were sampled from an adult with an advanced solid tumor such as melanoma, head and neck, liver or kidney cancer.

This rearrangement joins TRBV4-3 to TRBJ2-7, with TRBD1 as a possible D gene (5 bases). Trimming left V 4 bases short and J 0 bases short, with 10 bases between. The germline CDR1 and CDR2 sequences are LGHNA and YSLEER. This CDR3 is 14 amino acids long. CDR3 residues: CASSPTALSYEQYF. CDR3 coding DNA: TGCGCCAGCAGCCCGACAGCCCTCTCCTACGAGCAGTACTTC.

CDR3 in amino acids: CASSYGGGAGSYNEQFF. In nucleotides, the CDR3 is TGCGCCAGCAGTTATGGGGGTGGGGCGGGGAGCTACAATGAGCAGTTCTTC. The rearrangement links TRBV4-1 to TRBJ2-1, with TRBD2 as a possible D gene (6 bases). The CDR3 is 17 amino acids. Germline V gene data show CDR1 as MGHRA and CDR2 as YSYEKL. V lost 6 bases, J lost 3 bases, and 21 bases lay in between.

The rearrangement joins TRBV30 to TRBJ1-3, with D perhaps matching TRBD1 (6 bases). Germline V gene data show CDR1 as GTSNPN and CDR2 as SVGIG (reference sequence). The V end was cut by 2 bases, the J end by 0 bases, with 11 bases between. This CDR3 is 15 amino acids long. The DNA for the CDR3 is TGTGCCTGGAGTACCCAGGGGAGCTCTGGAAACACCATATATTTT. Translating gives CAWSTQGSSGNTIYF.

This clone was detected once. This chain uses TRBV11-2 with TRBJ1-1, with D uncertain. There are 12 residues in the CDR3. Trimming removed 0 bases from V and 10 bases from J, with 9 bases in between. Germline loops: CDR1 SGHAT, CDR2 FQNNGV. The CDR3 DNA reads TGTGCCAGCAGCTTAGAAAGGACCCGAGCTTTCTTT. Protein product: CASSLERTRAFF.

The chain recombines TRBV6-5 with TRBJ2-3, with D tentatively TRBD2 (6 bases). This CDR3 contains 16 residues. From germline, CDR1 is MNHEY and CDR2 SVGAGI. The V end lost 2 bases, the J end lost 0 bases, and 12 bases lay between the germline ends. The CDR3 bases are TGTGCCAGCAGTTACGATGGCGGGATAAGCACAGATACGCAGTATTTT. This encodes CASSYDGGISTDTQYF.

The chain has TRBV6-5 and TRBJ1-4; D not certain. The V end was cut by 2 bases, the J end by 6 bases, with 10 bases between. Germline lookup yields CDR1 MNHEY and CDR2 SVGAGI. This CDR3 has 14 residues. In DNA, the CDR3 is TGTGCCAGCAGTTACCTCATGGCGGATGAAAAACTGTTTTTT. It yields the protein CASSYLMADEKLFF.

The CDR3 DNA reads as TGCGCCAGCAGCCAAAGTAGAAGCAGGGAGAGTTTCGGGGAGCTGTTTTTT. Translated: CASSQSRSRESFGELFF. V is TRBV4-3 and J is TRBJ2-2, with D perhaps matching TRBD1 or TRBD2 (5 bases each). This CDR3 is built from 17 residues. Germline CDR1 is LGHNA and CDR2 is YSLEER. With 2 bases removed from V and 7 bases from J, the gap between germline ends came to 20 bases.

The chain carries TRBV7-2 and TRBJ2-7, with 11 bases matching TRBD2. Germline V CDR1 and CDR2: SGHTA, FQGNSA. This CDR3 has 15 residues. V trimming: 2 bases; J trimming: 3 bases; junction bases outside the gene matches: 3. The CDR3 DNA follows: TGTGCCAGCAGCTTAACTAGCGGGAGTCTCTACGAGCAGTACTTC. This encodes CASSLTSGSLYEQYF.

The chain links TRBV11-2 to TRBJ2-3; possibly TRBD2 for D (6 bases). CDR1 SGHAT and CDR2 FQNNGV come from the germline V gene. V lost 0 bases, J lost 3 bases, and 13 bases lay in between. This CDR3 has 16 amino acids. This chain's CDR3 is CASSLDTGVATDTQYF. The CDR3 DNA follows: TGTGCCAGCAGCTTAGACACGGGGGTAGCGACAGATACGCAGTATTTT.

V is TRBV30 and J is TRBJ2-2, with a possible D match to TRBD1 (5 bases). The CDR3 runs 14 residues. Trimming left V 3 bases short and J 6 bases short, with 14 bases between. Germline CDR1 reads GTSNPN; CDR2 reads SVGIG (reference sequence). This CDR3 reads CAWRLFIQAGELFF. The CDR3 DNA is TGTGCCTGGAGGCTTTTTATACAGGCCGGGGAGCTGTTTTTT.

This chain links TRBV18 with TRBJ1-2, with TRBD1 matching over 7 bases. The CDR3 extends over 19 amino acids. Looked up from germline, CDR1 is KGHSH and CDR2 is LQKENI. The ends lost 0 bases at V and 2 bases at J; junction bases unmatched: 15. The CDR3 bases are TGTGCCAGCTCACCACCGAACAGGGGTATAATAGAGTCCAACTATGGCTACACCTTC. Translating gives CASSPPNRGIIESNYGYTF.

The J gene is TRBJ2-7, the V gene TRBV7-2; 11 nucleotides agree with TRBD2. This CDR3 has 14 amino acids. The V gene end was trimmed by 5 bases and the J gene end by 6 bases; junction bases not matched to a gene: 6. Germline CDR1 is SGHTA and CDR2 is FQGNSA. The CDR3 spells CASSPTSGSFEQYF. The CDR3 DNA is TGTGCCAGCAGCCCCACTAGCGGGAGTTTCGAGCAGTACTTC.

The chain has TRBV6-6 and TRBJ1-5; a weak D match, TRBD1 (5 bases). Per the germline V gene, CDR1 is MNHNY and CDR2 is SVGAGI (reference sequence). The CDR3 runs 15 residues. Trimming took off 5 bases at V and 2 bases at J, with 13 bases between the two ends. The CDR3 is CASSPGRIGNQPQHF. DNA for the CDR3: TGTGCCAGCAGTCCGGGACGGATTGGCAATCAGCCCCAGCATTTT.

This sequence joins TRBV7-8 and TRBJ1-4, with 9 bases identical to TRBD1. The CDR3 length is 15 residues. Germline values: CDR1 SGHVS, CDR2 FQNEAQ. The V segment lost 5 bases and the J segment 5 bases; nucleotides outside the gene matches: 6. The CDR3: CASSPDGTGNEKLFF. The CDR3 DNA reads TGTGCCAGCAGCCCGGACGGGACAGGGAATGAAAAACTGTTTTTT.

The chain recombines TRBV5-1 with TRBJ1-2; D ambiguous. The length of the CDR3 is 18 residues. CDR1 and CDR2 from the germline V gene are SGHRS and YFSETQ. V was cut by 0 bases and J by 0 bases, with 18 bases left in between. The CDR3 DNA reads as TGCGCCAGCAGCTTGGTGGCCCCTATTGGGGTATCTAACTATGGCTACACCTTC. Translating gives CASSLVAPIGVSNYGYTF.